The 30 T cell receptor beta chains below come from one sample, sequenced in a study of control samples from healthy donors and cancer patients. This table comes from immunoSEQ multiplex PCR, and its TCRdb copy is limited to in-frame clones, with some not included. The sample comprises almost 95,000 clones, about nine tenths of which are singletons, and around 3.5% rests with the top ten. Sequenced input: blood. These receptors were collected from a woman between 18 and 30 years old in good health.

This clone was seen only once. The genes are TRBV5-4 and TRBJ2-7; TRBD2 agrees at 7 bases. V lost 2 bases, J lost 1 base, and 9 bases stayed unmatched. CDR3 length equals 16 residues. CDR1 is SGHNT, CDR2 YYREEE, per germline (reference sequence). CDR3 DNA: TGTGCCAGCAGCTTAGCGGGGCCTAGCTCATCCTACGAGCAGTACTTC. Translated: CASSLAGPSSSYEQYF.

The chain links TRBV27 to TRBJ1-4; no clear D gene. This CDR3 comprises 18 residues. Trimming cost V 0 bases and J 8 bases, with 22 bases left between them. Germline-derived CDR1 and CDR2 are MNHEY and SMNVEV (reference sequence). The CDR3 protein is CASSLSIPGEGLLEKLFF. The DNA of the CDR3 is TGTGCCAGCAGTTTATCGATTCCCGGGGAAGGGTTATTGGAAAAACTGTTTTTT. The complete variable domain, with remaining parts taken from reference TRBV27 and TRBJ1-4, reads EAQVTQNPRYLITVTGKKLTVTCSQNMNHEYMSWYRQDPGLGLRQIYYSMNVEVTDKGDVPEGYKVSRKEKRNFPLILESPSPNQTSLYFCASSLSIPGEGLLEKLFFGSGTQLSVL.

The rearrangement uses TRBV13 and TRBJ2-7; no firm D call. V was pared by 0 bases and J by 4 bases, with 7 bases between. The germline CDR1 and CDR2 sequences are PRHDT and FYEKMQ (reference sequence). This CDR3 region has 13 residues. The CDR3 region is CASSLGGLYEQYF. The DNA of the CDR3 is TGTGCCAGCAGCTTAGGCGGATTGTACGAGCAGTACTTC.

V gene TRBV21-1 combines with J gene TRBJ1-2. TRBV21-1 is marked as a pseudogene. This CDR3 is built from 15 residues. The DNA of the CDR3 is TGTGCCAGCAGTCATACGGTCGGGGGAATAAATGGCTACACCTTC. It is translated as CASSHTVGGINGYTF.

The V call is TRBV5-4, the J call TRBJ1-1, with unresolved D. Trimming stripped 4 bases from V and 1 base from J, with 17 bases between. The CDR3 is made up of 16 amino acids. In germline, CDR1 is SGHNT, CDR2 YYREEE (reference sequence). The CDR3 sequence is CASSPEGPAGNTEAFF. CDR3 coding DNA: TGTGCCAGCAGCCCGGAAGGGCCAGCCGGGAACACTGAAGCTTTCTTT.

The chain has TRBV25-1 and TRBJ2-2; 10 bases agree with TRBD1. In germline, CDR1 is MGHDK, CDR2 SYGVNS. V gave up 8 bases and J gave up 4 bases; unmatched junction bases: 7. The CDR3 contains 15 residues. CDR3 amino acids: CASGRQGAGTGELFF. CDR3 bases: TGTGCCAGCGGACGACAGGGGGCCGGCACCGGGGAGCTGTTTTTT.

A few counts support this clone. The chain carries TRBV18 and TRBJ1-4; D uncertain. The V gene lost 3 bases and the J gene lost 7 bases, with 18 bases spanning the gap. Germline V CDR1 and CDR2: KGHSH, LQKENI. CDR3 size: 16 residues. As DNA, the CDR3 is TGTGCCAGCTCACCCAGGAGTGTGAGAGTAGGTGAAAAACTGTTTTTT. Its translation: CASSPRSVRVGEKLFF.

By share, this clone ranks as medium-sized. The chain recombines TRBV5-1 with TRBJ2-4, with 8 positions matching TRBD1. The CDR3 is made up of 14 amino acids. With V trimmed by 1 base and J by 6 bases, 3 bases remained unmatched. Per germline, CDR1 SGHRS and CDR2 YFSETQ. As DNA, the CDR3 is TGCGCCAGCAGCTTGCAGGGGGCAACAAACATTCAGTACTTC. It is translated as CASSLQGATNIQYF.

This chain connects TRBV5-1 to TRBJ1-5; unclear D gene. Looked up from germline, CDR1 is SGHRS and CDR2 is YFSETQ. The V gene lost 0 bases and the J gene lost 0 bases, with 13 bases spanning the gap. This CDR3 has 17 residues. The CDR3 DNA reads as TGCGCCAGCAGCTTGGTTCCTTCGGTCAATAGCAATCAGCCCCAGCATTTT. It yields the protein CASSLVPSVNSNQPQHF. The whole variable domain, filled in from reference TRBV5-1 and TRBJ1-5, reads KAGVTQTPRYLIKTRGQQVTLSCSPISGHRSVSWYQQTPGQGLQFLFEYFSETQRNKGNFPGRFSGRQFSNSRSEMNVSTLELGDSALYLCASSLVPSVNSNQPQHFGDGTRLSIL.

V usage is TRBV7-8 and J usage is TRBJ1-2; 8 nucleotides line up with TRBD1. Germline V gene sequence: CDR1 SGHVS, CDR2 FQNEAQ. This CDR3 is 15 amino acids long. Trimming removed 5 bases from V and 4 bases from J; junction bases left unmatched: 9. CDR3 protein: CASSPSPGQAYGYTF. CDR3 in DNA: TGTGCCAGCAGCCCTAGCCCGGGACAGGCCTATGGCTACACCTTC.

This clone was picked up one time. V is TRBV27 and J is TRBJ2-7; no definite D call. Germline CDR1 is MNHEY and CDR2 is SMNVEV (reference sequence). The V end was cut by 6 bases, the J end by 4 bases, with 7 bases between. The CDR3 sequence is 11 residues long. The CDR3 region is CASRNRYEQYF. DNA for the CDR3: TGTGCCAGCAGGAACCGTTACGAGCAGTACTTC.

A single count supports this clone. CDR3 region: CSVESPVSGNTIYF. CDR3 nucleotides: TGCAGCGTTGAGAGCCCTGTCTCTGGAAACACCATATATTTT. The V gene is TRBV29-1, the J gene TRBJ1-3; no clear D. The CDR3 extends over 14 amino acids. V was clipped by 3 bases and J by 0 bases, with 9 bases between them. Looked up from germline, CDR1 is SQVTM and CDR2 is ANQGSEA.

V is TRBV5-6 and J is TRBJ2-3; 9 bases match TRBD1. The V gene's germline CDR1 is SGHDT and CDR2 YYEEEE. V shed 4 bases and J 2 bases; nucleotides not matched to a gene: 5. This CDR3 is 15 amino acids long. The CDR3: CASSRDRASTDTQYF. Here the CDR3 DNA reads TGTGCCAGCAGCCGGGACAGGGCCTCCACAGATACGCAGTATTTT.

J is TRBJ2-7 and V is TRBV5-1; a possible D gene is TRBD1 (6 bases). The V gene lost 4 bases and the J gene lost 4 bases, with 18 bases spanning the gap. Germline values: CDR1 SGHRS, CDR2 YFSETQ. This CDR3 spans 15 amino acids. In DNA form, the CDR3 reads TGCGCCAGCAGCGAAAAGGACAGAGATTCTTACGAGCAGTACTTC. It is translated as CASSEKDRDSYEQYF.

The chain joins TRBV7-9 to TRBJ2-5; D gene unclear. The V gene lost 2 bases and the J gene lost 6 bases, with 10 bases spanning the gap. CDR3 length equals 13 residues. The V gene's germline CDR1 is SEHNR and CDR2 FQNEAQ (reference sequence). CDR3 sequence (DNA): TGTGCCAGCAGCTTACCACTGAGGAAGACCCAGTACTTC. This translates into CASSLPLRKTQYF.

As for this clone: The same CDR3 also results from other DNA sequences found in this sample. The chain's CDR3 is CASSLEGNEQFF. The CDR3 DNA follows: TGTGCCAGCAGCTTAGAGGGCAATGAGCAGTTCTTC. The chain carries TRBV13 and TRBJ2-1, with D unclear. V lost 1 base, J lost 6 bases, and 4 bases lay in between. The germline V gene encodes CDR1 PRHDT and CDR2 FYEKMQ (reference sequence). The CDR3 runs 12 residues.

The chain carries TRBV5-1 and TRBJ1-1; no clear D. V lost 4 bases and J 6 bases, leaving 10 bases between the germline ends. Germline CDR1 and CDR2: SGHRS and YFSETQ. The CDR3 extends over 12 amino acids. DNA of the CDR3: TGCGCCAGCAGCGTCGGAACGCCTGAAGCTTTCTTT. This gives the protein CASSVGTPEAFF.

This clone was observed a handful of times. The chain couples TRBV20-1 to TRBJ1-1; unclear D gene. The V and J ends lost 2 bases and 8 bases respectively, with 9 bases between them. CDR1 and CDR2 (germline): DFQATT, SNEGSKA (reference sequence). The CDR3 length is 11 residues. This CDR3 is CSARSDGEAFF. The DNA of the CDR3 is TGCAGTGCTAGAAGCGATGGGGAAGCTTTCTTT.

V usage is TRBV18 and J usage is TRBJ2-7, with 8 bases identical to TRBD2. J gave up 3 bases and V 4 bases, and 5 bases lay outside the gene matches. The CDR3 is made up of 14 amino acids. In germline, CDR1 is KGHSH, CDR2 LQKENI. This chain's CDR3 is CASSLGGDFYEQYF. The CDR3 nucleotides are TGTGCCAGCTCACTCGGGGGGGACTTCTACGAGCAGTACTTC.

Points on this clone: Other DNA sequences in the sample encode the same CDR3. The rearrangement joins TRBV9 to TRBJ1-1; D is ambiguous. The CDR3 covers 13 residues. Trimming removed 0 bases from V and 1 base from J, with 4 bases in between. The germline CDR1 and CDR2 sequences are SGDLS and YYNGEE. The CDR3 DNA reads as TGTGCCAGCAGCGTAGCTGGGAACACTGAAGCTTTCTTT. The encoded protein is CASSVAGNTEAFF.

The V and J genes are TRBV18 and TRBJ1-1, with D possibly TRBD1 on 5 matching bases. Germline V lookup: CDR1 KGHSH, CDR2 LQKENI. This CDR3 is built from 13 residues. V shed 3 bases and J shed 4 bases, with 9 bases lying between them. The CDR3 here is CASSPTQGTEAFF. CDR3 in DNA: TGTGCCAGCTCACCCACTCAGGGCACTGAAGCTTTCTTT.

The genes are TRBV6-5 and TRBJ2-7; 8 bases are shared with TRBD1. Germline assignment: CDR1 MNHEY and CDR2 SVGAGI. J gave up 5 bases and V 6 bases, and 9 bases lay outside the gene matches. This CDR3 is built from 14 residues. CDR3 sequence reads: CASSIGQGSNEQYF. CDR3 sequence (DNA): TGTGCCAGCAGCATCGGACAGGGAAGCAACGAGCAGTACTTC.

V usage is TRBV9 and J usage is TRBJ2-3; 13 nucleotides align to TRBD2. This CDR3 has 14 residues. The germline V gene has CDR1 SGDLS and CDR2 YYNGEE. With V trimmed by 3 bases and J by 6 bases, 1 base remained unmatched. The CDR3 bases are TGTGCCAGCAGCGAGGGACTAGCGGGGGATACGCAGTATTTT. Protein sequence: CASSEGLAGDTQYF.

The chain has TRBV7-9 and TRBJ1-2; D is unresolved. V was shortened by 5 bases and J by 7 bases, with 8 bases between the two germline ends. The V gene's germline CDR1 is SEHNR and CDR2 FQNEAQ (reference sequence). This CDR3 is built from 11 residues. CDR3 loop: CASSPESGYTF. As DNA, the CDR3 is TGTGCCAGCAGCCCCGAAAGTGGCTACACCTTC.

The rearrangement links TRBV29-1 to TRBJ1-1; D gene unclear. The germline V gene encodes CDR1 SQVTM and CDR2 ANQGSEA. This CDR3 region has 16 residues. V dropped 0 bases and J dropped 5 bases, with 19 bases sitting between them. CDR3 loop: CSVEDFSDLVGTEAFF. The DNA for the CDR3 is TGCAGCGTTGAAGATTTTAGTGATTTAGTAGGGACTGAAGCTTTCTTT.

This chain uses TRBV9 with TRBJ2-3; no clear D gene. The CDR3 has 13 residues. CDR1 is SGDLS, CDR2 YYNGEE, per germline. V lost 0 bases and J 2 bases, leaving 4 bases between the germline ends. Here the CDR3 DNA reads TGTGCCAGCAGCGTAGAGGTCACAGATACGCAGTATTTT. As protein: CASSVEVTDTQYF.

V usage is TRBV9 and J usage is TRBJ2-5; no definite D call. This CDR3 has 11 amino acids. The germline V and J ends were trimmed by 7 bases and 3 bases, with 7 bases remaining between them. Looked up from germline, CDR1 is SGDLS and CDR2 is YYNGEE. The CDR3: CASEVKETQYF. The CDR3 nucleotides read TGTGCCAGCGAGGTAAAAGAGACCCAGTACTTC. Full variable domain (missing parts from reference TRBV9 and TRBJ2-5): DSGVTQTPKHLITATGQRVTLRCSPRSGDLSVYWYQQSLDQGLQFLIQYYNGEERAKGNILERFSAQQFPDLHSELNLSSLELGDSALYFCASEVKETQYFGPGTRLLVL.

This chain connects TRBV27 to TRBJ2-1; perhaps TRBD1 as D (5 bases). Germline-derived CDR1 and CDR2 are MNHEY and SMNVEV (reference sequence). The V and J ends lost 0 bases and 6 bases respectively, with 12 bases between them. The CDR3 is 15 amino acids. DNA for the CDR3: TGTGCCAGCAGTTTATCACAGGAACCTTTCAATGAGCAGTTCTTC. Its translation is CASSLSQEPFNEQFF.

The table lists this clone with a count of one. The rearrangement joins TRBV7-9 to TRBJ1-2; TRBD1 might be the D (6 bases). Germline CDR1 is SEHNR and CDR2 is FQNEAQ (reference sequence). The CDR3 has 13 residues. Deletions cut 5 bases from V and 5 bases from J, with 12 bases between. CDR3 sequence reads: CASSPAGVYGYTF. In nucleotides, the CDR3 is TGTGCCAGCAGCCCCGCAGGGGTGTATGGCTACACCTTC.

V usage is TRBV29-1 and J usage is TRBJ1-1; D might be TRBD1 (5 bases). Trimming removed 7 bases from V and 8 bases from J, with 11 bases in between. CDR1 SQVTM and CDR2 ANQGSEA come from the germline V gene. This CDR3 is built from 10 residues. This CDR3 reads CSAYWGEAFF. The DNA of the CDR3 is TGCAGCGCCTATTGGGGCGAAGCTTTCTTT.